This TCR beta chain is drawn from a study of blood T cells in healthy people across ages. A J-beta primer mix and a sample-barcoded 5' primer were used in a second PCR of about 7 to 12 cycles. TCRdb analysed the 5' RACE reads with MiXCR anew, one entry per CDR3 protein. The profile shows some 1.5 million distinct CDR3 sequences, 40% to 45% of them singletons. The table lists this clonotype with a few counts. This sequence was found in a woman under 30 in good health. The sequenced sample was blood.

The CDR3 DNA reads TGTGCCATCAGTGAACTCCTAGCGGGACTTTCAGATACGCAGTATTTT. Translated, it gives CAISELLAGLSDTQYF. The chain has TRBV10-3 and TRBJ2-3; TRBD2 aligns across 9 bases. Germline CDR1 ENHRY, CDR2 SYGVKD. CDR3 size: 16 residues. Trimming removed 3 bases from V and 4 bases from J; junction bases left unmatched: 8.